This is a list of T cell receptor beta chains from one sample in a study of CD8 T cells in ankylosing spondylitis. One entry per CDR3 protein, called by TCRdb with MiXCR from the 5' RACE reads. This sample has some 240,000 distinct CDR3 sequences, with about 9.1% found just once. Material for sequencing was blood, either unsorted or a sorted T cell fraction (not recorded which). These receptors were collected from a male donor with ankylosing spondylitis or in good health (not recorded which). Each CDR3 is given without its conserved first and last residue. Only part of the rows carry a size: once, few, many, or a class if the clone is expanded.

CDR3aa: SARGKGGQGAGNTEAF; j_gene: TRBJ1-1; abundance: NA; v_gene: TRBV20-1
CDR3aa: ATSDYFEQY; j_gene: TRBJ2-7; abundance: few; v_gene: TRBV24-1
CDR3aa: ASSQGITEAF; j_gene: TRBJ1-1; abundance: many; v_gene: TRBV7-9
CDR3aa: SVDGVANTIY; j_gene: TRBJ1-3; abundance: many; v_gene: TRBV29-1
CDR3aa: SATKSPESSYEQY; j_gene: TRBJ2-7; abundance: many; v_gene: TRBV20-1
CDR3aa: ASSQPGGRSDYT; j_gene: TRBJ1-2; abundance: many; v_gene: TRBV3-1
CDR3aa: AWEGIYNEQF; j_gene: TRBJ2-1; abundance: few; v_gene: TRBV30
CDR3aa: ASSLKRFTDTQY; j_gene: TRBJ2-3; abundance: many; v_gene: TRBV5-6
CDR3aa: ATSTFHREREKLF; j_gene: TRBJ1-4; abundance: NA; v_gene: TRBV15
CDR3aa: ASRKTQETQY; j_gene: TRBJ2-5; abundance: many; v_gene: TRBV6-1
CDR3aa: ASRWGANTDTQY; j_gene: TRBJ2-3; abundance: many; v_gene: TRBV6-1
CDR3aa: ASSLGDRLYQETQY; j_gene: TRBJ2-5; abundance: many; v_gene: TRBV5-1
CDR3aa: ASSYSRRGRSYNSPLH; j_gene: TRBJ1-6; abundance: few; v_gene: TRBV6-5
CDR3aa: ASSLEGQGKDEQY; j_gene: TRBJ2-7; abundance: many; v_gene: TRBV7-9
CDR3aa: SARWDRNIQY; j_gene: TRBJ2-4; abundance: many; v_gene: TRBV20-1
CDR3aa: ASSPGQGRDTEAF; j_gene: TRBJ1-1; abundance: many; v_gene: TRBV18
CDR3aa: ASSQGGLVHEQY; j_gene: TRBJ2-7; abundance: many; v_gene: TRBV3-1
CDR3aa: ASSQGARGELEDTQY; j_gene: TRBJ2-3; abundance: many; v_gene: TRBV3-1
CDR3aa: ASSLVLAGAGETQY; j_gene: TRBJ2-5; abundance: NA; v_gene: TRBV12-3/TRBV12-4
CDR3aa: ASSRVTVANTEAF; j_gene: TRBJ1-1; abundance: many; v_gene: TRBV5-1
CDR3aa: ASSPWGKTPF; j_gene: TRBJ2-1; abundance: many; v_gene: TRBV14
CDR3aa: ATGRGDLYTDTQY; j_gene: TRBJ2-3; abundance: many; v_gene: TRBV6-1
CDR3aa: ASRGGLSTDTQY; j_gene: TRBJ2-3; abundance: many; v_gene: TRBV2
CDR3aa: ASSLVKGTGDFNTDTQY; j_gene: TRBJ2-3; abundance: many; v_gene: TRBV4-2
CDR3aa: ASSLDRGSHNEQF; j_gene: TRBJ2-1; abundance: many; v_gene: TRBV12-3/TRBV12-4
CDR3aa: ASSLSGAGYGYT; j_gene: TRBJ1-2; abundance: many; v_gene: TRBV5-1
CDR3aa: ASSFNMGLLGTEAF; j_gene: TRBJ1-1; abundance: many; v_gene: TRBV5-6
CDR3aa: ASTVAGLTGELF; j_gene: TRBJ2-2; abundance: few; v_gene: TRBV19
CDR3aa: ASSQDHHEQY; j_gene: TRBJ2-7; abundance: many; v_gene: TRBV4-1
CDR3aa: ASSSPGGWTEAF; j_gene: TRBJ1-1; abundance: many; v_gene: TRBV12-3/TRBV12-4
CDR3aa: ASSLGQLGNSPLH; j_gene: TRBJ1-6; abundance: many; v_gene: TRBV11-2
CDR3aa: ASNSLRPRDEQY; j_gene: TRBJ2-7; abundance: many; v_gene: TRBV5-6